This is a list of T cell receptor beta chains from one sample in a study of cytomegalovirus exposure and HLA in healthy donors. Some clones are missing from TCRdb's copy, which holds only in-frame ones; the method was immunoSEQ multiplex PCR. This sample has more than 85,000 clones, with over 60% found just once. Sequenced input: PBMCs. Receptors were obtained from a female donor in good health and CMV-seronegative. Each CDR3 is given with its conserved first and last residue. Each record gives: V gene, clone size, D gene, J gene, CDR3 protein, CDR3 DNA. A D gene is named only where the DNA matches it firmly. For some rows the clone size is stated as once, few or many, or as a class when expanded; others skip it.

TRBV5-6,few,-,TRBJ1-6,CASSSYNSPLHF,TGTGCCAGCAGCTCTTATAATTCACCCCTCCACTTT
TRBV6-1,-,-,TRBJ1-1,CASNWGLVTEAFF,TGTGCCAGCAATTGGGGGCTAGTGACTGAAGCTTTCTTT
TRBV5-4,once,-,TRBJ2-3,CASSLIERIVTDTQYF,TGTGCCAGCAGCTTAATAGAGCGGATAGTCACAGATACGCAGTATTTT
TRBV7-2,-,TRBD1,TRBJ1-1,CASSLGDRRAFF,TGTGCCAGCAGCTTAGGGGACAGAAGGGCTTTCTTT
TRBV19,-,TRBD1,TRBJ1-6,CASTIRQGANSPLHF,TGTGCCAGTACCATACGACAGGGGGCGAATTCACCCCTCCACTTT
TRBV6-6,-,-,TRBJ1-6,CAESEGSSYNSPLHF,TGTGCCGAATCGGAGGGGAGCTCCTATAATTCACCCCTCCACTTT
TRBV15,-,TRBD2,TRBJ2-5,CATSRDLPSGSGGSRETQYF,TGTGCCACCAGCAGAGATCTTCCTAGCGGGAGTGGGGGTTCTCGAGAGACCCAGTACTTC
TRBV6-5,-,-,TRBJ2-2,CASIGGSNTGELFF,TGTGCCAGCATAGGGGGTTCGAACACCGGGGAGCTGTTTTTT
TRBV25-1,-,-,TRBJ2-7,CASSRDIAYEQYF,TGTGCCAGCAGCCGGGACATAGCCTACGAGCAGTACTTC
TRBV9,-,-,TRBJ2-7,CASSVEGASYYEQYF,TGTGCCAGCAGCGTAGAAGGTGCTAGTTACTACGAGCAGTACTTC
TRBV7-9,-,TRBD2,TRBJ2-2,CASSFGLAGTGGELFF,TGTGCCAGCAGCTTCGGACTAGCGGGAACGGGCGGGGAGCTGTTTTTT
TRBV27,-,TRBD1,TRBJ2-1,CASSGQGAYNEQFF,TGTGCCAGCTCGGGACAGGGGGCCTACAATGAGCAGTTCTTC
TRBV29-1,once,-,TRBJ2-5,CSVEGVETQYF,TGCAGCGTTGAGGGCGTCGAGACCCAGTACTTC
TRBV10-1,few,-,TRBJ2-1,CATSQGSSYNEQFF,TGCGCCACCTCACAGGGTAGCTCCTACAATGAGCAGTTCTTC
TRBV6-1,-,-,TRBJ1-3,CASQVSTGNTIYF,TGTGCCAGCCAGGTTTCGACTGGAAACACCATATATTTT
TRBV7-8,-,TRBD1,TRBJ1-6,CASSEGQLFNSPLHF,TGTGCCAGCAGCGAGGGACAGCTCTTTAATTCACCCCTCCACTTT
TRBV7-2,-,-,TRBJ2-1,CASDLPRGGQPYNEQFF,TGTGCCAGCGACCTCCCACGGGGGGGACAGCCCTACAATGAGCAGTTCTTC
TRBV5-1,-,-,TRBJ1-2,CASSLDFRGNYGYTF,TGCGCCAGCAGCTTGGATTTTCGGGGGAACTATGGCTACACCTTC
TRBV5-1,-,-,TRBJ2-5,CASSLGQYQETQYF,TGCGCCAGCAGCTTGGGACAATACCAAGAGACCCAGTACTTC
TRBV30,-,-,TRBJ1-3,CAWMQSNTIYF,TGTGCCTGGATGCAGTCGAACACCATATATTTT
TRBV2,-,-,TRBJ2-2,CASRVGVGQRTGELFF,TGTGCCAGCAGGGTTGGGGTTGGGCAGCGGACCGGGGAGCTGTTTTTT
TRBV21-1,-,-,TRBJ2-7,CASSRNTPKDRAYEQYF,TGTGCCAGCAGCCGAAATACCCCGAAAGACAGGGCCTACGAGCAGTACTTC
TRBV7-3,-,-,TRBJ2-3,CASSSSAASTDTQYF,TGTGCCAGCAGCTCTTCAGCGGCTAGCACAGATACGCAGTATTTT
TRBV20-1,-,-,TRBJ2-7,CSAALADEQYF,TGCAGTGCAGCACTAGCTGACGAGCAGTACTTC
TRBV7-3,few,TRBD2,TRBJ2-7,CASSLEGTSGGYEQYF,TGTGCCAGCAGCTTAGAAGGGACTAGCGGGGGCTACGAGCAGTACTTC
TRBV6-5,-,-,TRBJ2-7,CASSDLSHEQYF,TGTGCCAGCTCCGACTTGAGTCACGAGCAGTACTTC
TRBV2,-,-,TRBJ2-2,CASSVTGMGGTGELFF,TGTGCCAGCAGTGTAACAGGGATGGGTGGGACCGGGGAGCTGTTTTTT
TRBV11-2,-,TRBD2,TRBJ2-3,CASSSTPLAGSDTQYF,TGTGCCAGCAGCTCAACCCCTCTAGCGGGATCAGATACGCAGTATTTT
TRBV30,-,TRBD2,TRBJ2-3,CAWSYGTSGRFMDTQYF,TGTGCCTGGAGTTATGGGACTAGCGGGAGATTCATGGATACGCAGTATTTT
TRBV29-1,-,-,TRBJ1-6,CSVEDRGGLHF,TGCAGCGTTGAAGATCGGGGAGGACTCCACTTT
TRBV5-1,once,-,TRBJ1-2,CASSLDSLNYGYTF,TGCGCCAGCAGCCTAGACAGTCTTAACTATGGCTACACCTTC
TRBV29-1,once,-,TRBJ2-7,CSVSGLAREQYF,TGCAGCGTTTCCGGACTGGCGAGGGAGCAGTACTTC
TRBV30,-,-,TRBJ1-1,CAWSHEVNTEAFF,TGTGCCTGGAGTCATGAGGTGAACACTGAAGCTTTCTTT
TRBV5-1,-,-,TRBJ2-5,CASSLGGSSQETQYF,TGCGCCAGCAGCTTGGGTGGCAGTTCGCAAGAGACCCAGTACTTC
TRBV6-5,-,-,TRBJ1-2,CASSYNRKGGYGYTF,TGTGCCAGCAGTTACAATAGGAAAGGCGGCTATGGCTACACCTTC
TRBV7-2,-,-,TRBJ1-5,CASSPGGRVGNQPQHF,TGTGCCAGCAGCCCCGGGGGGAGGGTGGGCAATCAGCCCCAGCATTTT
TRBV2,-,TRBD1,TRBJ2-2,CASRGQGVSGELFF,TGTGCCAGCAGGGGACAGGGGGTCTCCGGGGAGCTGTTTTTT
TRBV19,-,-,TRBJ2-7,CASSIPGGPGAKDEQYF,TGTGCCAGTAGTATCCCGGGGGGTCCGGGGGCGAAGGACGAGCAGTACTTC
TRBV30,-,TRBD1,TRBJ1-2,CAWSGGQGNYGYTF,TGTGCCTGGAGTGGAGGACAGGGGAACTATGGCTACACCTTC
TRBV18,-,-,TRBJ1-2,CASSPQETGVQNGYGYTF,TGTGCCAGCTCACCACAAGAGACAGGAGTCCAGAATGGCTATGGCTACACCTTC
TRBV7-7,-,-,TRBJ1-1,CASSPPPGGLTEAFF,TGTGCTAGCAGCCCACCGCCCGGGGGGCTTACTGAAGCTTTCTTT
TRBV19,few,-,TRBJ1-1,CASSIISAGVNTEAFF,TGTGCCAGTAGTATAATATCGGCAGGGGTGAACACTGAAGCTTTCTTT